Following are 22 T cell receptor beta chains from one sample sequenced in a study of naive and memory T cell subsets. General observations from the study: A few larger clonotypes appeared in naive repertoires, especially CD8, possibly memory cells re-expressing CD45RA.

The antigens for these receptors are not known. Two oligonucleotides, mixed equimolar, formed the beta constant-region primer covering TRBC1 and TRBC2. The ligated cDNA underwent four PCR rounds using SP2 and nested alpha and beta constant-region primers. TCRdb ran MiXCR on the UMI-ligation and nested PCR reads and lists one entry per CDR3 protein. The sample contains about 100,000 distinct CDR3 sequences, about 14% of which appear only once. Sequenced: naive CD8+ T cells from blood. The receptors here all came from a human donor in good health.

The chain joins TRBV5-1 to TRBJ1-2; TRBD1 matches at 10 bases. CDR3 length: 14 amino acids. Germline CDR1 and CDR2: SGHRS and YFSETQ. Trimming cost V 3 bases and J 7 bases; bases outside gene matches: 6. In nucleotides, the CDR3 is TGCGCCAGCAGCTCGCGACAGGGGGCGAGTGGCTACACCTTC. It encodes CASSSRQGASGYTF.

This clonotype was counted ten times or more. The CDR3 loop reads CSAPDGGPSGKLFF. The CDR3 nucleotides read TGCAGCGCCCCGGACGGGGGACCTTCGGGAAAACTGTTTTTT. V is TRBV29-1 and J is TRBJ1-4, with a possible D match to TRBD1 (5 bases). V was trimmed by 7 bases and J by 10 bases, leaving 22 bases between them. Germline CDR1 reads SQVTM; CDR2 reads ANQGSEA. The CDR3 has 14 residues.

This chain connects TRBV28 to TRBJ2-7; D might be TRBD2 (6 bases). Trimming pared 6 bases from V and 3 bases from J, leaving 12 bases between. The CDR3 is 13 amino acids. The germline V gene encodes CDR1 MDHEN and CDR2 SYDVKM. CDR3 sequence (DNA): TGTGCCAGCAGCGGGGGTGGCAGCTACGAGCAGTACTTC. Protein: CASSGGGSYEQYF.

This clonotype was counted many times. The chain combines TRBV12-3 or TRBV12-4 with TRBJ2-7, with D uncertain. V dropped 3 bases and J dropped 5 bases, with 14 bases sitting between them. The CDR3 consists of 14 residues. CDR3 residues: CASSFSGPDDEQYF. The CDR3 DNA sequence: TGTGCCAGCAGTTTTTCCGGCCCGGATGACGAGCAGTACTTC.

This clonotype has just a few counts. V gene TRBV10-3 combines with J gene TRBJ2-7, with 10 nucleotides matching TRBD1. The V gene's germline CDR1 is ENHRY and CDR2 SYGVKD. The J segment lost 2 bases and the V segment lost 8 bases, leaving 0 bases of the junction unmatched. The CDR3 consists of 12 residues. The CDR3 bases are TGTGCCATCGGACAGGGGGCCTACGAGCAGTACTTC. It specifies CAIGQGAYEQYF.

This chain uses TRBV7-9 with TRBJ2-1, with D hard to call. The V gene's germline CDR1 is SEHNR and CDR2 FQNEAQ (reference sequence). This CDR3 region has 12 residues. V lost 5 bases to trimming and J lost 9 bases, with 11 bases between them. CDR3 sequence (DNA): TGTGCCAGCAGCCTCAGTTCTACTGAGCAGTTCTTC. It yields the protein CASSLSSTEQFF.

This clonotype was counted between two and nine times. This sequence joins TRBV7-6 and TRBJ2-5; the D gene is possibly TRBD2 (6 bases). Per the germline V gene, CDR1 is SGHVS and CDR2 is FNYEAQ. The length of the CDR3 is 15 residues. Trimming shortened V by 0 bases and J by 7 bases, and 15 bases separated the two germline ends. CDR3 sequence: CASSLAGGKGGTQYF. The CDR3 region has the DNA TGTGCCAGCAGCTTAGCCGGGGGAAAGGGAGGGACCCAGTACTTC.

This clonotype was detected only a few times. This rearrangement joins TRBV7-9 to TRBJ2-3; D may be TRBD1 (6 bases). V was shortened by 5 bases and J by 4 bases, with 13 bases between the two germline ends. The CDR3 length is 14 residues. Germline CDR1 is SEHNR and CDR2 is FQNEAQ (reference sequence). The CDR3 DNA is TGTGCCAGCAGCCCCCGGGACAAATCAGATACGCAGTATTTT. It encodes CASSPRDKSDTQYF.

This clonotype has ten or more counts. The chain combines TRBV10-2 with TRBJ2-3; D remains ambiguous. Germline assignment: CDR1 WSHSY and CDR2 SAAADI. Trimming cost V 5 bases and J 5 bases, with 11 bases left between them. The CDR3 has 13 residues. The CDR3 loop is CASSYSGRDTQYF. The CDR3 DNA follows: TGCGCCAGCAGTTACAGTGGTAGAGATACGCAGTATTTT.

This clonotype was counted a few times. V gene TRBV7-6 combines with J gene TRBJ2-5, with D unresolved. V lost 0 bases and J 3 bases, leaving 2 bases between the germline ends. Looked up from germline, CDR1 is SGHVS and CDR2 is FNYEAQ. The CDR3 length is 12 residues. The CDR3, as DNA: TGTGCCAGCAGCTTAGCGGAAGAGACCCAGTACTTC. Protein: CASSLAEETQYF.

This chain uses TRBV6-5 with TRBJ1-2, with TRBD1 as a possible D gene (5 bases). The CDR3 runs 14 residues. Trimming left V 5 bases short and J 2 bases short, with 12 bases between. Germline V gene lookup returns CDR1 MNHEY and CDR2 SVGAGI. CDR3 bases: TGTGCCAGCAGTGACAGTAACCCAAACTATGGCTACACCTTC. This sequence encodes CASSDSNPNYGYTF.

A few counts support this clonotype. The rearrangement joins TRBV29-1 to TRBJ1-1; tentative D call: TRBD1 (5 bases). V was pared by 4 bases and J by 4 bases, with 13 bases between. Germline V gene data show CDR1 as SQVTM and CDR2 as ANQGSEA. This CDR3 is built from 13 residues. The CDR3 reads CSVGGVGITEAFF. The CDR3 region has the DNA TGCAGCGTTGGGGGGGTGGGTATCACTGAAGCTTTCTTT.

This clonotype occurred many times. The rearrangement uses TRBV7-9 and TRBJ2-4, with D uncertain. This CDR3 spans 12 amino acids. V was pared by 6 bases and J by 6 bases, with 9 bases between. Germline V gene sequence: CDR1 SEHNR, CDR2 FQNEAQ (reference sequence). The CDR3 DNA reads as TGTGCCAGCAGTTCTGGTTCAAACATTCAGTACTTC. It codes for CASSSGSNIQYF.

The V call is TRBV7-6, the J call TRBJ2-5; D not resolved. Germline V gene lookup returns CDR1 SGHVS and CDR2 FNYEAQ. Trimming pared 5 bases from V and 2 bases from J, leaving 9 bases between. There are 13 residues in the CDR3. CDR3 in DNA: TGTGCCAGCAGCCCACTGGCTCAAGAGACCCAGTACTTC. Protein: CASSPLAQETQYF.

This clonotype was counted between two and nine times. The V gene is TRBV12-3 or TRBV12-4, the J gene TRBJ1-1, with TRBD1 as a possible D gene (5 bases). The CDR3 loop spans 12 amino acids. The ends were cut back, 3 bases at V and 4 bases at J, with 6 bases in the middle. Here the CDR3 reads CASSFGGTEAFF. As DNA, the CDR3 is TGTGCCAGCAGTTTCGGGGGCACTGAAGCTTTCTTT.

This clonotype has a handful of counts. This chain links TRBV5-1 with TRBJ2-5, with 10 bases identical to TRBD2. This CDR3 has 17 amino acids. In germline, CDR1 is SGHRS, CDR2 YFSETQ. V was clipped by 0 bases and J by 1 base; unmatched bases: 6. CDR3 coding DNA: TGCGCCAGCAGCTTGGTTCTAGCGGGAGTGGGCCAAGAGACCCAGTACTTC. Translation gives CASSLVLAGVGQETQYF. Based on the CDR3 plus reference TRBV5-1 and TRBJ2-5, the full variable domain is KAGVTQTPRYLIKTRGQQVTLSCSPISGHRSVSWYQQTPGQGLQFLFEYFSETQRNKGNFPGRFSGRQFSNSRSEMNVSTLELGDSALYLCASSLVLAGVGQETQYFGPGTRLLVL.

V usage is TRBV19 and J usage is TRBJ1-2; D is unresolved. The germline V and J ends were trimmed by 2 bases and 6 bases, with 16 bases remaining between them. This CDR3 contains 15 residues. Germline V gives CDR1 LNHDA, CDR2 SQIVND (reference sequence). Here the CDR3 DNA reads TGTGCCAGTAGTATATTGCCCTATGACTCGGATGGCTACACCTTC. Encoded protein: CASSILPYDSDGYTF.

The rearrangement joins TRBV7-9 to TRBJ1-1; D is possibly TRBD1 (6 bases). The CDR3 extends over 12 amino acids. The germline V and J ends were trimmed by 3 bases and 4 bases, with 6 bases remaining between them. CDR1 is SEHNR, CDR2 FQNEAQ, per germline (reference sequence). The CDR3 loop reads CASSLDSTEAFF. The CDR3 DNA follows: TGTGCCAGCAGCTTGGACAGCACTGAAGCTTTCTTT.

There are a few counts of this clonotype. The V and J genes are TRBV15 and TRBJ2-1, with 11 nucleotides matching TRBD1. This CDR3 region has 15 residues. CDR1 is LNHNV and CDR2 is YYDKDF in the germline V gene (reference sequence). J lost 8 bases, V lost 1 base, and 4 bases had no gene match. This CDR3 reads CATSRGGTGGDEQFF. The CDR3 DNA is TGTGCCACCAGCAGAGGCGGGACAGGGGGGGATGAGCAGTTCTTC.

The sample holds a few counts of this clonotype. The chain uses TRBV20-1 and TRBJ2-1, with 8 bases matching TRBD2. The CDR3 runs to 20 residues. The V and J ends lost 1 base and 0 bases, in that order; junction bases with no gene match: 17. Germline CDR1 is DFQATT and CDR2 is SNEGSKA (reference sequence). The chain's CDR3 is CSARVRGSGGEPDSYNEQFF. The CDR3 DNA is TGCAGTGCTAGAGTAAGGGGCTCGGGGGGGGAACCCGACTCCTACAATGAGCAGTTCTTC.

The chain carries TRBV19 and TRBJ2-2; 9 bases match TRBD1. V shed 5 bases and J 4 bases; nucleotides not matched to a gene: 5. Germline CDR1 LNHDA, CDR2 SQIVND (reference sequence). The CDR3 runs to 15 residues. DNA of the CDR3: TGTGCCAGTAGTTTCGGGACAGGGCCCACCGGGGAGCTGTTTTTT. It yields the protein CASSFGTGPTGELFF.

This clonotype came up many times. CDR3 in DNA: TGTGCCAGCAGCCAAATCGAGGCCGGGGAGCTGTTTTTT. Translated: CASSQIEAGELFF. The chain links TRBV14 to TRBJ2-2; D gene uncertain. The V gene lost 2 bases and the J gene lost 6 bases, with 7 bases spanning the gap. The CDR3 has 13 residues. Germline V gene data show CDR1 as SGHDN and CDR2 as FVKESK. Full variable domain (remainder filled in from reference TRBV14 and TRBJ2-2): EAGVTQFPSHSVIEKGQTVTLRCDPISGHDNLYWYRRVMGKEIKFLLHFVKESKQDESGMPNNRFLAERTGGTYSTLKVQPAELEDSGVYFCASSQIEAGELFFGEGSRLTVL.